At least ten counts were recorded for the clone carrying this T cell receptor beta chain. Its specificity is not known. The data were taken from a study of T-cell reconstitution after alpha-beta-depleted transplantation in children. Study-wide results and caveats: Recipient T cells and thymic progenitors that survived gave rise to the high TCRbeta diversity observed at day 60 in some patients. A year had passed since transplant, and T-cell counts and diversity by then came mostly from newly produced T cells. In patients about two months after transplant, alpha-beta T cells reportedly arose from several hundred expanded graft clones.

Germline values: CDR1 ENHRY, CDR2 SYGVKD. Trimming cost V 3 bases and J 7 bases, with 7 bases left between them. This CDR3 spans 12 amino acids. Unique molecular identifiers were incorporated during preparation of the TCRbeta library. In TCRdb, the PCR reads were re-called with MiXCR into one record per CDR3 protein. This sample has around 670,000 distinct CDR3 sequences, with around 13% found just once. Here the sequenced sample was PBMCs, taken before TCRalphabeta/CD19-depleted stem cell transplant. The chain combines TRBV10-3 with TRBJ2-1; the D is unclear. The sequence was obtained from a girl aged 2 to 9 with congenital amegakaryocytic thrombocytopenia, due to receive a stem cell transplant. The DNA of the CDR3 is TGTGCCATCAGTGAAGTGAAAAATGAGCAGTTCTTC. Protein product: CAISEVKNEQFF.